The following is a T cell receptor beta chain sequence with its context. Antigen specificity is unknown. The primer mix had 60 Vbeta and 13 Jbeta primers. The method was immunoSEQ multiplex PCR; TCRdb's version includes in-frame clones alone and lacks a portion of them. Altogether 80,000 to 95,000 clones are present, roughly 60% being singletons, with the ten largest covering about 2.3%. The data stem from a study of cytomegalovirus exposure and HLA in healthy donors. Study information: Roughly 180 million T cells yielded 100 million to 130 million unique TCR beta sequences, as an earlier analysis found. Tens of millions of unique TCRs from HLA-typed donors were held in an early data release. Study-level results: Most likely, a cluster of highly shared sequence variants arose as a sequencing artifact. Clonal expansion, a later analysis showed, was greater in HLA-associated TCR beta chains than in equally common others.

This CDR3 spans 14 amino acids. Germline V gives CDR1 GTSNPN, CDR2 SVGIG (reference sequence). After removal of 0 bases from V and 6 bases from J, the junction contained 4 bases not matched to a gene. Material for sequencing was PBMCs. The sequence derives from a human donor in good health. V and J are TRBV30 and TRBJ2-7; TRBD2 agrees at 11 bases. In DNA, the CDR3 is TGTGCCTGGAGTGTACTAGCGGGGGCGGGCGAGCAGTACTTC. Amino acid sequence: CAWSVLAGAGEQYF.